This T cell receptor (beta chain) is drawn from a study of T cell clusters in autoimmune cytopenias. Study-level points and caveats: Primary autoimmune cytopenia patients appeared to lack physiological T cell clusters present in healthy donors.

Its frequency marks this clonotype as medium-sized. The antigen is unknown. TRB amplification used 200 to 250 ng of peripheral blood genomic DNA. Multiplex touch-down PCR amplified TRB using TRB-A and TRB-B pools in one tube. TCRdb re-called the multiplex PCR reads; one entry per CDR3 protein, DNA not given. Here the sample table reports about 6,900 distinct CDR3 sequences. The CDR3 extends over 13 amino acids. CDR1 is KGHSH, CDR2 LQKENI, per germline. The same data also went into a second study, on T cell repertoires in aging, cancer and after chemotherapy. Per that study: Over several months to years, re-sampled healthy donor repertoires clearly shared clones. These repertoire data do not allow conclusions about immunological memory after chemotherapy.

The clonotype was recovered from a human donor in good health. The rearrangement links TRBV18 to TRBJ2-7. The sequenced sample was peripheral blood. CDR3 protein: CASSLLSSYEQYF.